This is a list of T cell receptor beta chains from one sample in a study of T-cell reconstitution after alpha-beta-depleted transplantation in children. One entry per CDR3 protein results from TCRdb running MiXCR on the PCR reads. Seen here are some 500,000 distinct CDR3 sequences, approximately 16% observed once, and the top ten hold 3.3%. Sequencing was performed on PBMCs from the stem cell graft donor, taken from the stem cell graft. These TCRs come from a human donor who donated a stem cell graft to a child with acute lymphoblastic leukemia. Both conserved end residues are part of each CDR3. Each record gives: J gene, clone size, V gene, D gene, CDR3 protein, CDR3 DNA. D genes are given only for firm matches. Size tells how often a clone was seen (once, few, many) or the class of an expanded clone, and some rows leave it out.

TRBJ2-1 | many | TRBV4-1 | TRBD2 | CASSRTSGRWNEQFF | TGCGCCAGCAGCCGGACTAGCGGGAGATGGAATGAGCAGTTCTTC
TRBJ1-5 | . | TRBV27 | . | CASSLISGSNQPQHF | TGTGCCAGCAGTTTAATCTCCGGGAGCAATCAGCCCCAGCATTTT
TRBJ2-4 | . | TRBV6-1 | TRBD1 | CASSDLTGNIQYF | TGTGCCAGCAGTGACTTGACAGGGAACATTCAGTACTTC
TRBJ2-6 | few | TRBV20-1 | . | CSARDYSGANVLTF | TGCAGTGCTAGAGACTACTCTGGGGCCAACGTCCTGACTTTC
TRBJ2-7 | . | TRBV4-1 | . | CASSPDPGFGDYEQYF | TGCGCCAGCAGCCCGGATCCGGGTTTCGGGGACTACGAGCAGTACTTC
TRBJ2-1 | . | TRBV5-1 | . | CASSRLGLPPAYNEQFF | TGCGCCAGCAGCCGGCTTGGACTACCTCCCGCCTACAATGAGCAGTTCTTC
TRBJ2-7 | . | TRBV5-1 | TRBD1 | CASSFTGGGYEQYF | TGCGCCAGCAGCTTCACAGGGGGCGGATACGAGCAGTACTTC
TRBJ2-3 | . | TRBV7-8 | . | CASSPESPGSSDTQYF | TGTGCCAGCAGCCCAGAAAGCCCAGGTTCTTCGGATACGCAGTATTTT
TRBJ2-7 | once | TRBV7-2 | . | CASSFQTFSYEQYF | TGTGCCAGCAGTTTCCAGACCTTCTCCTACGAGCAGTACTTC
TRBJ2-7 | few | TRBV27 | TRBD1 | CASSRTTGEANEQYF | TGTGCCAGCAGTAGAACGACAGGGGAGGCCAACGAGCAGTACTTC